Given below is one TCR beta chain in context. The sample originates from a study of glioma-infiltrating T cells. Germline V gene lookup returns CDR1 SGHRS and CDR2 YFSETQ. Trimming took off 2 bases at V and 4 bases at J, with 30 bases between the two ends. This CDR3 spans 20 amino acids. TCR alpha and beta CDR3 regions were amplified from RNA using iRepertoire nested multiplex PCR. TCRdb recomputed calls from the multiplex PCR reads with MiXCR, one row per CDR3 protein. The data show over 70,000 distinct CDR3 sequences, 23% seen once. Sequenced input: glioma tissue, nonneoplastic brain tissue, or PBMCs (not recorded which). This clonotype was obtained from a human donor with low-grade glioma or glioblastoma, undergoing nonglioma brain surgery, or in good health (not recorded which). The chain uses TRBV5-1 and TRBJ2-5, with D possibly called TRBD1 or TRBD2 (5 bases each). The CDR3 region has the DNA TGCGCCAGCAGCTTTAGTTGGGTCGGGACGGAGAACGACGAAGGAGAGACCCAGTACTTC. Translated, it gives CASSFSWVGTENDEGETQYF.